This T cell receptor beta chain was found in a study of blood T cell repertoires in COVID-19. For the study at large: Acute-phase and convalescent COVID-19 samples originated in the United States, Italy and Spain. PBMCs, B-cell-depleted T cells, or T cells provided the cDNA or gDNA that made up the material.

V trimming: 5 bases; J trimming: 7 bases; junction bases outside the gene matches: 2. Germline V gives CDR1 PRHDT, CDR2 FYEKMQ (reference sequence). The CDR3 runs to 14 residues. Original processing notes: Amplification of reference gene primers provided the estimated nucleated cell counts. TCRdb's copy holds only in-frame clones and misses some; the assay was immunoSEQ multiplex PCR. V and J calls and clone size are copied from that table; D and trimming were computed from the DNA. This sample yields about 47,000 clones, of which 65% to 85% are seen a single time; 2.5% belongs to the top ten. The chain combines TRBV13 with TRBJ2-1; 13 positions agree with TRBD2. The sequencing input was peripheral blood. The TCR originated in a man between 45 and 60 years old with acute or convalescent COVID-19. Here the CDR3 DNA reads TGTGCCAGCAGCCGACTAGCGGGGGGTAATGAGCAGTTCTTC. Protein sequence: CASSRLAGGNEQFF.